This T cell receptor (beta chain) comes out of a study of identical twins. Each CDR3 protein is one row after TCRdb ran MiXCR on the 5' RACE reads. The table has 550,000 to 700,000 distinct CDR3 sequences, over 20% seen once; the top ten hold approximately 4.5%. V lost 10 bases and J 5 bases, leaving 15 bases between the germline ends. Germline CDR1 is MNHNS and CDR2 is SASEGT. CDR3 length equals 12 residues. This same sample was also taken into another study, of T cells expressing NK-cell markers.

The sample taken for sequencing was PBMCs. The genes are TRBV6-1 and TRBJ2-7; no clear D gene. The clonotype comes from a woman younger than 35 in good health. The CDR3 loop reads CAIYDNHDEQYF. The CDR3 coding sequence is TGTGCCATCTACGACAATCATGACGAGCAGTACTTC.